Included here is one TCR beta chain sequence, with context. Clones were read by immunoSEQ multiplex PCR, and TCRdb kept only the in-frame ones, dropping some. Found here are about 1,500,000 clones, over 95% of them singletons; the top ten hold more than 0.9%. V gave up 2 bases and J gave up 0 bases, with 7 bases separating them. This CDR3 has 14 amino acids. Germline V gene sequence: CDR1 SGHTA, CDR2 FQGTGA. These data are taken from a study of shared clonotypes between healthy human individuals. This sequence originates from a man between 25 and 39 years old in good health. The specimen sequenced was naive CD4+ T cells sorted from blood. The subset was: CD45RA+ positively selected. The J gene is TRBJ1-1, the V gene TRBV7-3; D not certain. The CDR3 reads CASSLGTLNTEAFF. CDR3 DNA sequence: TGTGCCAGCAGCTTAGGAACTCTGAACACTGAAGCTTTCTTT. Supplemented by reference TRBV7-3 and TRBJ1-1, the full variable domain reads GAGVSQTPSNKVTEKGKYVELRCDPISGHTALYWYRQSLGQGPEFLIYFQGTGAADDSGLPNDRFFAVRPEGSVSTLKIQRTERGDSAVYLCASSLGTLNTEAFFGQGTRLTVV.